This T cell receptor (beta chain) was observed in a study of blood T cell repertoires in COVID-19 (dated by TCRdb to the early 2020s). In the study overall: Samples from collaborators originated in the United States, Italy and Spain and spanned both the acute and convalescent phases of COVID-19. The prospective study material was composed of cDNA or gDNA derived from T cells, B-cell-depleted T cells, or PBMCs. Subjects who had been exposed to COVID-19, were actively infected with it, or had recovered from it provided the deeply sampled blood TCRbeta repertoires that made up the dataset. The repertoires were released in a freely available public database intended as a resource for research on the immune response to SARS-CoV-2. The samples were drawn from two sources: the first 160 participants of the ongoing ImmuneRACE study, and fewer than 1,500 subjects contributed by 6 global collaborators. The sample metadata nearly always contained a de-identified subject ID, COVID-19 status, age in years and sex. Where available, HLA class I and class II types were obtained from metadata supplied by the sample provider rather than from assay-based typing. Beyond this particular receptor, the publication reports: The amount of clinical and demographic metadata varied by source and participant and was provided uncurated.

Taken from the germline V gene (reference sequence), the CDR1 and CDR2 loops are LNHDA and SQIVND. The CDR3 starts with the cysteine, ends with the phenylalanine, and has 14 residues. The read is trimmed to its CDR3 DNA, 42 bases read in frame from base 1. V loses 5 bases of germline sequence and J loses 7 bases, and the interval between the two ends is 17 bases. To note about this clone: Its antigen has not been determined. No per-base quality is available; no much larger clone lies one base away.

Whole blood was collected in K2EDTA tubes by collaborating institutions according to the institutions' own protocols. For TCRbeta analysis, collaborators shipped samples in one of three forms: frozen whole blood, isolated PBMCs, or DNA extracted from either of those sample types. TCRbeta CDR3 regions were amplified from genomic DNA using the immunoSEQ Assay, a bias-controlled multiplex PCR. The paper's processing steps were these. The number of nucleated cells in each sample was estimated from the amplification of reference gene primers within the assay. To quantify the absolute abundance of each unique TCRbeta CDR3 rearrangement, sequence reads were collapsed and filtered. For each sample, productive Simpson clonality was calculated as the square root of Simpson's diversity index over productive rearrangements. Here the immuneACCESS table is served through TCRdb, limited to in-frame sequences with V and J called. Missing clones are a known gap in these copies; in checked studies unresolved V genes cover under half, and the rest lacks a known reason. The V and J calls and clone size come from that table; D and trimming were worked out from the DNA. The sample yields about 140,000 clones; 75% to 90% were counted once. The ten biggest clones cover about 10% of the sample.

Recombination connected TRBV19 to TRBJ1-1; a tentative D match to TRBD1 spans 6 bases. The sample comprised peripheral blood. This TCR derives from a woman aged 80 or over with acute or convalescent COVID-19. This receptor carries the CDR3 CASSSHPRDIEAFF. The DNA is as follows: TGTGCCAGTAGTTCTCACCCTCGGGACATTGAAGCTTTCTTT. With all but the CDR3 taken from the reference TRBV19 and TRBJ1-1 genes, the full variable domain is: DGGITQSPKYLFRKEGQNVTLSCEQNLNHDAMYWYRQDPGQGLRLIYYSQIVNDFQKGDIAEGYSVSREKKESFPLTVTSAQKNPTAFYLCASSSHPRDIEAFFGQGTRLTVV.